Listed below are T cell receptor beta chains from one sample, sequenced in a study of T cell repertoires in cytomegalovirus infection. A single record per CDR3 protein comes from TCRdb applying MiXCR to the reads. Counted here are about 920,000 distinct CDR3 sequences, less than 35% occurring once; the ten biggest clones make up around 15%. Antigens for these TCRs are unknown. This material consisted of cultured CD8+ T cells from PBMCs, taken from culture after CMV antigen stimulation. These receptors originate from a human donor in good health (CMV status not recorded). Some clones in this sample may be carry-over from other donors' samples. The CDR3 runs from the conserved cysteine through the conserved F or W. Each record gives: D gene, V gene, J gene, clone size, CDR3 protein, CDR3 DNA. D genes are given only for firm matches. Not every row has a clone size; where given, it reads once, few, many or a size class.

D gene: TRBD2
V gene: TRBV7-9
J gene: TRBJ2-5
clone size: few
CDR3 protein: CASSLYGGTQETQYF
CDR3 DNA: TGTGCCAGCAGCTTATACGGGGGGACGCAAGAGACCCAGTACTTC

D gene: NA
V gene: TRBV6-5
J gene: TRBJ1-2
clone size: NA
CDR3 protein: CASSYGSASGYTF
CDR3 DNA: TGTGCCAGCAGTTACGGGTCAGCTTCCGGCTACACCTTC

D gene: NA
V gene: TRBV25-1
J gene: TRBJ1-1
clone size: NA
CDR3 protein: CASSDPKGGSTEAFF
CDR3 DNA: TGTGCCAGCAGTGATCCCAAGGGAGGGAGCACTGAAGCTTTCTTT

D gene: TRBD1
V gene: TRBV12-3/TRBV12-4
J gene: TRBJ2-5
clone size: NA
CDR3 protein: CASQGQGGRETQYF
CDR3 DNA: TGTGCCAGCCAGGGACAGGGGGGGCGGGAGACCCAGTACTTC

D gene: NA
V gene: TRBV7-9
J gene: TRBJ1-2
clone size: few
CDR3 protein: CASSSLRLGRHLNYGYTF
CDR3 DNA: TGTGCCAGCAGCTCCCTTCGGTTGGGCCGACACCTTAACTATGGCTACACCTTC

D gene: NA
V gene: TRBV6-2/TRBV6-3
J gene: TRBJ2-2
clone size: NA
CDR3 protein: CASSYSTRGTGELFF
CDR3 DNA: TGTGCCAGCAGTTACTCGACGCGGGGAACCGGGGAGCTGTTTTTT

D gene: NA
V gene: TRBV20-1
J gene: TRBJ1-6
clone size: NA
CDR3 protein: CSEALLGLLNSPLHF
CDR3 DNA: TGCAGTGAAGCCCTGCTTGGACTACTAAATTCACCCCTCCACTTT

D gene: NA
V gene: TRBV12-3/TRBV12-4
J gene: TRBJ1-1
clone size: NA
CDR3 protein: CANKVQGSNTEAFF
CDR3 DNA: TGTGCCAACAAGGTACAGGGTTCGAACACTGAAGCTTTCTTT

D gene: TRBD1
V gene: TRBV27
J gene: TRBJ1-2
clone size: NA
CDR3 protein: CASSLSTGVWYGYTF
CDR3 DNA: TGTGCCAGCAGTTTATCAACAGGGGTGTGGTATGGCTACACCTTC

D gene: NA
V gene: TRBV29-1
J gene: TRBJ2-1
clone size: once
CDR3 protein: CSVEDIWINEQFF
CDR3 DNA: TGCAGCGTTGAAGATATTTGGATAAATGAGCAGTTCTTC

D gene: NA
V gene: TRBV7-4
J gene: TRBJ2-1
clone size: few
CDR3 protein: CASSLHQVQQFF
CDR3 DNA: TGTGCCAGCAGCTTACATCAGGTGCAGCAGTTCTTC

D gene: NA
V gene: TRBV9
J gene: TRBJ2-1
clone size: NA
CDR3 protein: CASSPRGSSSYNEQFF
CDR3 DNA: TGTGCCAGCAGCCCCAGGGGCTCGAGCTCCTACAATGAGCAGTTCTTC

D gene: NA
V gene: TRBV27
J gene: TRBJ2-1
clone size: few
CDR3 protein: CASSLYRDYNEQFF
CDR3 DNA: TGTGCCAGCAGTTTATATAGGGATTACAATGAGCAGTTCTTC

D gene: TRBD2
V gene: TRBV7-9
J gene: TRBJ2-6
clone size: NA
CDR3 protein: CASSPPSGAGANVLTF
CDR3 DNA: TGTGCCAGCAGCCCCCCCAGCGGGGCTGGGGCCAACGTCCTGACTTTC

D gene: TRBD1
V gene: TRBV12-3/TRBV12-4
J gene: TRBJ2-3
clone size: NA
CDR3 protein: CANSPRQGPTDTQYF
CDR3 DNA: TGTGCCAACAGTCCCCGACAGGGCCCCACAGATACGCAGTATTTT

D gene: NA
V gene: TRBV5-6
J gene: TRBJ2-3
clone size: NA
CDR3 protein: CASSTDSADTQYF
CDR3 DNA: TGTGCCAGCAGCACGGACAGTGCAGATACGCAGTATTTT

D gene: NA
V gene: TRBV12-3/TRBV12-4
J gene: TRBJ1-2
clone size: NA
CDR3 protein: CASRNGRSAIGYTF
CDR3 DNA: TGTGCCAGCAGAAACGGAAGGAGCGCTATAGGCTACACCTTC